Shown below are 3 T cell receptor beta chains from a single sample sequenced in a study of OX40 agonist ivuxolimab in advanced cancers. Here immunoSEQ multiplex PCR was the method, and the copy in TCRdb shows in-frame clones only, minus some. The table shows 60,000 to 65,000 clones, with over 80% occurring only once. The sequences come from CD4+ or CD8+ T cells sorted from blood, collected in a trial of the OX40 agonist ivuxolimab. Every receptor here comes from an adult with an advanced solid tumor such as melanoma, head and neck, liver or kidney cancer.

This clone turned up a few times. The V gene is TRBV7-9, the J gene TRBJ2-1, with D possibly TRBD1 on 7 matching bases. V was trimmed by 1 base and J by 6 bases, leaving 16 bases between them. The CDR3 runs 16 residues. The V gene's germline CDR1 is SEHNR and CDR2 FQNEAQ (reference sequence). The CDR3 coding sequence is TGTGCCAGCAGCTTAGTGGCAGGGGGGAGCAGCAATGAGCAGTTCTTC. Translation gives CASSLVAGGSSNEQFF.

This rearrangement joins TRBV2 to TRBJ1-1, with D possibly TRBD1 on 6 matching bases. V was clipped by 5 bases and J by 7 bases, with 8 bases between them. CDR3 size: 11 residues. Germline V CDR1 and CDR2: SNHLY, FYNNEI. The DNA for the CDR3 is TGTGCCAGCAGTAGGACAGTTGAAGCTTTCTTT. Amino acid sequence: CASSRTVEAFF.

This sequence joins TRBV6-1 and TRBJ2-7, with a weak D call TRBD1 (6 bases). There are 14 residues in the CDR3. The germline gives CDR1 MNHNS, CDR2 SASEGT. The V end lost 1 base, the J end lost 3 bases, and 10 bases lay between the germline ends. The chain's CDR3 is CASSEVVRGYEQYF. CDR3 nucleotide sequence: TGTGCCAGCAGTGAAGTTGTCAGGGGCTACGAGCAGTACTTC.